This T cell receptor (beta chain) was sequenced in a study of T cell responses to AZD1222 COVID-19 vaccine. Details on this clone: As yet, its antigen is unknown.

Trimming removed 7 bases at V and 0 bases at J, with 7 bases between. CDR1 is SEHNR and CDR2 is FQNEAQ in the germline V gene (reference sequence). CDR3 length equals 13 residues. General study points: Dominant at 160-218 and 743-854, vaccine-associated CD4 TCRs also spanned spike. An increase in Spike-specific TCR breadth and depth was observed after two AZD1222 doses. Nearly half of unique spike-specific TCRs reportedly avoided B.1.351 and B.1.1.7 mutated regions. The donors showed a predominance of white British ancestry and of females, with possible underestimation of clonal diversity.

The method was immunoSEQ multiplex PCR; TCRdb's version includes in-frame clones alone and lacks a portion of them. The table shows around 160,000 clones, with approximately 89% occurring only once. Material: peripheral blood, obtained on day 0 of AZD1222 vaccination. V gene TRBV7-9 combines with J gene TRBJ1-3; D is unresolved. This sequence originates from an adult in good health. The DNA of the CDR3 is TGTGCCAGCACCCCCTACTCTGGAAACACCATATATTTT. Protein: CASTPYSGNTIYF.